This T cell receptor (beta chain) came from a study of identical twins. Whole-study results and caveats: Cord blood's abundant beta clonotypes had fewer insertions, unlike memory repertoires.

About this clonotype itself: Its cognate antigen is unknown.

TCRdb reprocessed the 5' RACE reads with MiXCR, giving one entry per CDR3 protein. The table shows some 760,000 distinct CDR3 sequences, with around a sixth occurring only once. Germline V gene lookup returns CDR1 DFQATT and CDR2 SNEGSKA (reference sequence). The V gene lost 0 bases and the J gene lost 4 bases, with 9 bases spanning the gap. This CDR3 spans 14 amino acids. The sample was also linked to a second study, of T cells expressing NK-cell markers. From that second work: Sorted CD3+CD56+NKG2C+, CD3+CD56+NKG2C- and CD3+CD56-NKG2C+ T cells provided the TCR beta repertoires. One of the eight sequenced donors was seronegative, whereas the other seven were HCMV-seropositive.

The rearrangement links TRBV20-1 to TRBJ2-2; no reliable D call. Sequencing was done on a sample of PBMCs. The source is a woman between 18 and 29 years old in good health. Here the CDR3 reads CSARDYAGTGELFF. The CDR3 DNA sequence: TGCAGTGCTAGAGATTACGCTGGCACCGGGGAGCTGTTTTTT.